These T cell receptor beta chains were read from a single sample in a study of blood T cells in healthy people across ages. TCRdb re-derived calls from the 5' RACE reads in MiXCR, one entry per CDR3 protein. The sample consists of over a million distinct CDR3 sequences, almost 60% of them appearing once. Sequences were obtained from blood. The origin of the receptors is a man younger than 35 in good health. The CDR3 runs from the conserved cysteine through the conserved F or W. Fields, in order: D gene, V gene, clone size, CDR3 length, J gene, CDR3 protein, CDR3 DNA. D genes are given only for firm matches. Not all rows give a size; the values are once, few, many and, for expanded clones, a class.

NA	TRBV6-5	NA	9	TRBJ2-7	CAMTYEQYF	TGTGCCATGACCTACGAGCAGTACTTC
NA	TRBV3-1	NA	15	TRBJ1-4	CASSQDGQLGEKLFF	TGTGCCAGCAGCCAAGATGGGCAGCTGGGGGAAAAACTGTTTTTT
NA	TRBV28	NA	15	TRBJ2-1	CASSFWTEVNNEQFF	TGTGCCAGCAGTTTCTGGACAGAGGTCAACAATGAGCAGTTCTTC
TRBD1	TRBV7-9	few	15	TRBJ1-5	CASSLGQGEEQPQHF	TGTGCCAGCAGCTTAGGACAGGGAGAAGAGCAGCCCCAGCATTTT
TRBD1	TRBV27	once	15	TRBJ2-7	CASSLLGGPNNEQYF	TGTGCCAGCAGTTTATTAGGGGGCCCCAACAATGAGCAGTACTTC
NA	TRBV12-3/TRBV12-4	few	11	TRBJ2-2	CASTTRGELFF	TGTGCCAGCACTACACGCGGGGAGCTGTTTTTT
NA	TRBV18	few	14	TRBJ1-4	CASSPQGRNEKLFF	TGTGCCAGCTCCCCCCAAGGGAGAAATGAAAAACTGTTTTTT
TRBD2	TRBV3-1	once	18	TRBJ2-3	CDSSQALNGGAGSDTQYF	TGTGACAGCAGCCAAGCCCTGAACGGGGGGGCTGGAAGTGATACGCAGTATTTT
TRBD1	TRBV6-1	NA	12	TRBJ1-1	CASSTTGNEAFF	TGTGCCAGCAGCACGACAGGGAATGAAGCTTTCTTT
NA	TRBV11-2	NA	12	TRBJ2-5	CASSLVGAFQYF	TGTGCCAGCAGCTTAGTGGGGGCTTTTCAGTACTTC
TRBD1	TRBV7-2	once	15	TRBJ2-7	CASTDHRGHSYEQYF	TGTGCCAGCACCGACCACAGGGGGCACTCCTACGAGCAGTACTTC
NA	TRBV4-1	few	15	TRBJ2-1	CASSEIPGPRSEQFF	TGCGCCAGCAGCGAGATCCCGGGGCCCCGGTCCGAGCAGTTCTTC
NA	TRBV2	NA	16	TRBJ1-2	CASNNPIAGGTYGYTF	TGTGCCAGCAACAACCCCATTGCGGGCGGGACGTATGGCTACACCTTC
NA	TRBV3-1	NA	13	TRBJ2-5	CASKNSYEETQYF	TGTGCCAGCAAAAACAGCTACGAAGAGACCCAGTACTTC
NA	TRBV2	few	12	TRBJ2-5	CASMTAPETQYF	TGTGCCAGCATGACAGCCCCAGAGACCCAGTACTTC
NA	TRBV15	NA	15	TRBJ2-1	CATSRDAYGYGEQFF	TGTGCCACCAGCAGAGATGCATATGGGTACGGTGAGCAGTTCTTC
TRBD1	TRBV27	few	14	TRBJ2-4	CASSLQTGADIQYF	TGTGCCAGCAGTTTACAGACAGGGGCGGACATTCAGTACTTC
NA	TRBV7-2	few	13	TRBJ2-5	CASVRGAGETQYF	TGTGCCAGCGTCCGGGGGGCCGGAGAGACCCAGTACTTC
NA	TRBV28	NA	12	TRBJ2-7	CASSFYYYEQYF	TGTGCCAGCAGTTTTTATTACTACGAGCAGTACTTC
NA	TRBV4-1	NA	16	TRBJ2-5	CASSPGIRGGQETQYF	TGCGCCAGCAGCCCCGGAATCCGGGGCGGACAAGAGACCCAGTACTTC
NA	TRBV7-2	NA	16	TRBJ2-1	CASSLLGRRVTNEQFF	TGTGCCAGCAGCTTACTTGGCCGCAGGGTGACAAATGAGCAGTTCTTC
TRBD2	TRBV10-3	once	14	TRBJ2-5	CAINPSGRPETQYF	TGTGCCATCAACCCTAGCGGGAGGCCAGAGACCCAGTACTTC
NA	TRBV20-1	NA	13	TRBJ2-2	CSARESGTGELFF	TGCAGTGCTAGAGAGAGTGGCACCGGGGAGCTGTTTTTT
TRBD1	TRBV4-2	NA	16	TRBJ1-5	CASSKEGQVSGQPQHF	TGTGCCAGCAGCAAAGAAGGACAGGTCTCCGGTCAGCCCCAGCATTTT
NA	TRBV7-9	NA	14	TRBJ1-4	CASSLLLIPEKLFF	TGTGCCAGCAGCTTACTGCTGATTCCTGAAAAACTGTTTTTT
TRBD2	TRBV3-1	once	18	TRBJ2-5	CASSQGGTSGYSQETRYF	TGTGCCAGCAGCCAAGGCGGGACTAGCGGGTACTCCCAAGAGACCCGGTACTTC
NA	TRBV14	NA	15	TRBJ1-3	CASSQAQISGNTIYF	TGTGCCAGCAGCCAAGCTCAGATCTCTGGAAACACCATATATTTT
NA	TRBV6-5	few	14	TRBJ2-2	CASRTGRNTGELFF	TGTGCCAGCAGGACGGGGCGGAACACCGGGGAGCTGTTTTTT
NA	TRBV7-9	NA	14	TRBJ2-7	CASSLRERSYEQYF	TGTGCCAGTAGCCTAAGGGAGAGGTCCTACGAGCAGTACTTC
NA	TRBV10-1	once	16	TRBJ2-3	CASSETRVRHPDTQYF	TGCGCCAGCAGTGAGACGCGGGTACGGCATCCAGATACGCAGTATTTT
NA	TRBV29-1	few	14	TRBJ2-2	CSVDVDSSAGELFF	TGCAGCGTTGACGTAGACAGTTCAGCCGGGGAGCTGTTTTTT
TRBD1	TRBV24-1	few	16	TRBJ2-7	CATSKRPRDSPYEQYF	TGTGCCACCAGTAAACGACCCCGGGACAGCCCATACGAGCAGTACTTC
NA	TRBV10-2	NA	13	TRBJ1-4	CASQTVTNEKLFF	TGCGCCAGCCAGACAGTCACTAATGAAAAACTGTTTTTT
NA	TRBV7-8	NA	15	TRBJ2-7	CASSFYSGASYEQYF	TGTGCCAGCAGCTTCTATAGTGGAGCCTCCTACGAGCAGTACTTC
NA	TRBV18	NA	17	TRBJ2-5	CANSPPSGGMGSETQYF	TGTGCCAACTCACCACCGAGCGGCGGGATGGGTTCCGAGACCCAGTACTTC
NA	TRBV20-1	few	14	TRBJ2-7	CSARGLLSSYEQYF	TGCAGTGCTAGAGGACTACTTAGCTCCTACGAGCAGTACTTC
TRBD1	TRBV6-1	NA	19	TRBJ2-6	CASSERAGTGSSGANVLTF	TGTGCCAGCAGTGAAAGGGCCGGGACAGGGTCTTCTGGGGCCAACGTCCTGACTTTC
NA	TRBV20-1	many	10	TRBJ2-7	CSASGYEQYF	TGCAGTGCTAGTGGGTACGAGCAGTACTTC
NA	TRBV15	NA	12	TRBJ2-3	CATSLRADTQYF	TGTGCCACCAGCCTCCGAGCAGATACGCAGTATTTT
NA	TRBV6-2/TRBV6-3	NA	11	TRBJ2-1	CATDSYNEQFF	TGTGCCACCGACTCCTACAATGAGCAGTTCTTC
NA	TRBV7-9	once	14	TRBJ2-3	CASSPRQAADTQYF	TGTGCCAGCAGCCCGCGACAGGCGGCAGATACGCAGTATTTT
NA	TRBV11-3	once	13	TRBJ2-1	CASSPGLDDEQFF	TGTGCCAGCAGCCCAGGGCTTGACGATGAGCAGTTCTTC
NA	TRBV6-1	NA	16	TRBJ2-4	CASSEIGMVAKNIQYF	TGTGCCAGCAGTGAAATAGGGATGGTAGCCAAAAACATTCAGTACTTC
NA	TRBV20-1	NA	14	TRBJ1-1	CSARVRAGDAEAFF	TGCAGTGCTAGGGTACGGGCGGGCGACGCTGAAGCTTTCTTT
TRBD1	TRBV4-1	once	18	TRBJ2-5	CASSQGRGLGQGQETQYF	TGCGCCAGCAGCCAAGGCCGGGGACTTGGACAGGGGCAAGAGACCCAGTACTTC
NA	TRBV27	NA	16	TRBJ2-6	CASSLSTVSGANVLTF	TGTGCCAGCAGTTTATCGACGGTCTCTGGGGCCAACGTCCTGACTTTC
NA	TRBV4-3	NA	14	TRBJ1-4	CASSRDAINEKLFF	TGCGCCAGCAGCCGGGACGCAATTAATGAAAAACTGTTTTTT
NA	TRBV11-2	NA	13	TRBJ2-5	CASSAELGETQYF	TGTGCCAGCAGCGCCGAACTAGGGGAGACCCAGTACTTC
TRBD1	TRBV6-2/TRBV6-3	NA	17	TRBJ2-7	CASSSPLRTGRQDEQYF	TGTGCCAGCAGTTCCCCTCTCCGGACAGGCCGGCAGGACGAGCAGTACTTC
NA	TRBV4-2	few	14	TRBJ2-7	CASSQYHRSYEQYF	TGTGCCAGCAGCCAATACCATAGGTCCTACGAGCAGTACTTC
TRBD2	TRBV4-2	few	16	TRBJ2-1	CASSQRGLAGANEQFF	TGTGCCAGCAGCCAAAGAGGACTAGCGGGGGCCAATGAGCAGTTCTTC
TRBD1	TRBV20-1	NA	16	TRBJ2-5	CSARTGSLPPRETRYF	TGCAGTGCTAGGACAGGGTCTCTTCCCCCGAGGGAGACCCGGTACTTC
NA	TRBV20-1	NA	11	TRBJ2-1	CSASFVNEQFF	TGCAGTGCTAGCTTCGTGAATGAGCAGTTCTTC
TRBD1	TRBV27	NA	16	TRBJ1-2	CASSRRPGQGLDGYTF	TGTGCCAGCAGCCGACGACCGGGACAGGGATTGGATGGCTACACCTTC
NA	TRBV7-2	NA	15	TRBJ2-7	CASSLVADDSYEQYF	TGTGCCAGCAGCTTAGTTGCGGATGACTCCTACGAGCAGTACTTC
TRBD1	TRBV4-3	few	15	TRBJ1-6	CASSQWTGGDSPLHF	TGCGCCAGCAGCCAGTGGACAGGGGGTGATTCACCCCTCCACTTT
NA	TRBV4-1	NA	14	TRBJ2-1	CASSQEHPGDEQFF	TGCGCCAGCAGCCAAGAACACCCGGGAGATGAGCAGTTCTTC
NA	TRBV5-1	NA	13	TRBJ1-3	CASSPGQSNTIYF	TGCGCCAGCAGCCCGGGACAATCCAACACCATATATTTT
TRBD1	TRBV3-1	NA	12	TRBJ1-6	CASRTGLSPLHF	TGTGCCAGCCGGACAGGTCTCTCACCCCTCCACTTT
TRBD2	TRBV9	NA	15	TRBJ2-7	CASSVGGLAGDEQYF	TGTGCCAGCAGCGTAGGGGGACTAGCGGGTGACGAGCAGTACTTC